This T cell receptor (beta chain) emerged from a study of cytomegalovirus exposure and HLA in healthy donors. Overall study findings and caveats: Researchers reported in a later analysis that a missense DCLRE1C variant was tied to TCR beta V- and J-gene trimming.

Points on this clone: The antigen is unknown.

60 Vbeta and 13 Jbeta primers were used in PCR. Original handling: Approximately 79 million unique TCR beta chains, 9.5 million to 11 million of them shared, were counted by a later analysis. Assay: immunoSEQ multiplex PCR; the TCRdb copy retains only in-frame clones and omits some. V, J and clone size are taken as reported in that table, and D and trimming were inferred from the DNA itself. Seen here are under 90,000 clones, roughly 80% observed once, and the top ten hold about 2.2%. The CDR3 covers 15 residues. V lost 6 bases and J lost 0, with 9 bases in between. Germline values: CDR1 MGHDK, CDR2 SYGVNS.

The receptor was derived from a middle-aged man in good health and CMV-seronegative. The specimen sequenced was PBMCs. This chain connects TRBV25-1 to TRBJ2-6; D remains ambiguous. The CDR3: CASSAQNSGANVLTF. The CDR3 nucleotides read TGTGCCAGCAGCGCTCAGAACTCTGGGGCCAACGTCCTGACTTTC.